This TCR beta chain derives from a study of T cell changes during pregnancy in multiple sclerosis. This table comes from immunoSEQ multiplex PCR, and its TCRdb copy is limited to in-frame clones, with some not included. The sample carries about 93,000 clones, roughly nine tenths recorded once. Sample: peripheral blood, taken after pregnancy. This receptor was taken from a female donor in good health, enrolled as a control in a pregnancy study.

The CDR3 loop reads CASSLELSVMRNQPQHF. The CDR3 region has the DNA TGTGCCAGCAGCTTAGAGTTGTCAGTTATGCGCAATCAGCCCCAGCATTTT. This chain links TRBV7-2 with TRBJ1-5, with no clear D. The CDR3 loop spans 17 amino acids. CDR1 is SGHTA and CDR2 is FQGNSA in the germline V gene. V was trimmed by 1 base and J by 2 bases, leaving 15 bases between them.